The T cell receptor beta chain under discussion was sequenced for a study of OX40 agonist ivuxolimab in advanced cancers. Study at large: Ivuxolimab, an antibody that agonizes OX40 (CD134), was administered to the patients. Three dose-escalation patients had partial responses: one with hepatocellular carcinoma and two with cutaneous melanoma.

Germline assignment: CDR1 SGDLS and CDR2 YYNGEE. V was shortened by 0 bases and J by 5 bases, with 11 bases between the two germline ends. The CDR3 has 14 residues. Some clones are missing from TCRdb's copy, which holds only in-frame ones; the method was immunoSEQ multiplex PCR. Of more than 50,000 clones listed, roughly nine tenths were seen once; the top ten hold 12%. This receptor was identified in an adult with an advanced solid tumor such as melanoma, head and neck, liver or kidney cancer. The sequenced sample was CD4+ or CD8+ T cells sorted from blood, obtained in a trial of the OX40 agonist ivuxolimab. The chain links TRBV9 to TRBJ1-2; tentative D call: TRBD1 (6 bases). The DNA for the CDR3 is TGTGCCAGCAGCGTAGCACAGGGTCAGTATGGCTACACCTTC. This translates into CASSVAQGQYGYTF.